This TCR beta chain was captured in a study of T cell responses to AZD1222 COVID-19 vaccine. The V segment lost 0 bases and the J segment 4 bases; nucleotides outside the gene matches: 4. Germline-derived CDR1 and CDR2 are SGHNT and YYREEE (reference sequence). CDR3 length: 15 residues. Second-dose recipients at about 4 or about 12 weeks were treated as one pooled group. TCRdb keeps only in-frame clones here, not all; method: immunoSEQ multiplex PCR. The sample holds some 190,000 clones, about nine tenths seen once. A note on this clone: Its antigen is not identified.

General observations from the study: A rise in Spike-specific TCR breadth and depth followed two AZD1222 doses. Donors skewed white British and female; clonal diversity was possibly underestimated. The repertoires were collected only after the peak T cell response.

The receptor was derived from an adult who received the AZD1222 COVID-19 vaccine. The chain recombines TRBV5-4 with TRBJ2-5, with 9 positions matching TRBD1. Sequenced material: peripheral blood, taken 28 days after the second AZD1222 dose. This CDR3 reads CASSLGQGVLETQYF. CDR3 nucleotides: TGTGCCAGCAGCTTGGGACAGGGGGTGTTAGAGACCCAGTACTTC. Drawing the rest from reference TRBV5-4 and TRBJ2-5, the complete variable domain is ETGVTQSPTHLIKTRGQQVTLRCSSQSGHNTVSWYQQALGQGPQFIFQYYREEENGRGNFPPRFSGLQFPNYSSELNVNALELDDSALYLCASSLGQGVLETQYFGPGTRLLVL.